This TCR beta chain was sequenced in a study of cytomegalovirus exposure and HLA in healthy donors. Regarding the study as a whole: There were some V segments, including TRBV6-2 and TRBV6-3, excluded as indistinguishable. Analysis was performed later, and it showed HLA-associated TCR beta chains to be more clonally expanded than equally common others.

J was trimmed by 5 bases and V by 6 bases; bases with no gene match: 9. CDR3 length: 15 amino acids. Germline CDR1 reads MNHNS; CDR2 reads SASEGT. PCR used 60 Vbeta primers and 13 Jbeta primers. Per the original data handling: The authors later counted 65 million to 90 million unique TCR beta chains, 9.5 million to 11 million of them shared. Here immunoSEQ multiplex PCR was the method, and the copy in TCRdb shows in-frame clones only, minus some. Clone size and V and J calls were adopted from that table, with D and trimming inferred from the DNA. The repertoire consists of over 130,000 clones, with approximately 91% occurring once and the leading ten covering roughly 0.5%. In the case of this clone: Its antigen is currently unknown.

These donors, healthy bone marrow donors, were studied. This sequence was found in a woman aged 40-49 years in good health and CMV-seronegative. This chain connects TRBV6-1 to TRBJ1-5, with 8 bases matching TRBD1. The sample comprised PBMCs. The CDR3: CASSWGDRPYQPQHF. For the CDR3, the DNA is TGTGCCAGCAGCTGGGGGGACAGGCCCTATCAGCCCCAGCATTTT.